Listed below are T cell receptor beta chains from one sample, sequenced in a study of PD-1 blockade in classical Hodgkin lymphoma. Clones were sequenced by immunoSEQ multiplex PCR, and TCRdb holds only the in-frame ones, with some missing. The table has approximately 21,000 clones, 85% to 90% seen once. This specimen consisted of peripheral blood mononuclear cells (PBMCs), obtained before the fourth cycle of nivolumab. The receptors were sampled from a human donor with classical Hodgkin lymphoma. Each CDR3 is given with its conserved first and last residue. A D gene is named only where the DNA matches it firmly. The size of a clone is reported for some rows only, either as once, few or many, or as a class for expanded clones.

j_call: TRBJ2-5
cdr3_length: 16
v_call: TRBV7-6
d_call: .
clone_size: .
cdr3_aa: CASSLGYMGKQETQYF
cdr3_nt: TGTGCCAGCAGCCTGGGTTACATGGGAAAGCAAGAGACCCAGTACTTC

j_call: TRBJ2-5
cdr3_length: 15
v_call: TRBV4-1
d_call: TRBD1
clone_size: .
cdr3_aa: CASSQALTGEESQYF
cdr3_nt: TGCGCCAGCAGCCAAGCCTTGACAGGGGAAGAGAGCCAGTACTTC

j_call: TRBJ2-2
cdr3_length: 16
v_call: TRBV9
d_call: TRBD1
clone_size: .
cdr3_aa: CASSVFQGANTGELFF
cdr3_nt: TGTGCCAGCAGCGTATTTCAGGGGGCAAACACCGGGGAGCTGTTTTTT

j_call: TRBJ2-6
cdr3_length: 18
v_call: TRBV27
d_call: TRBD1
clone_size: .
cdr3_aa: CASSSPGQLPSGANVLTF
cdr3_nt: TGTGCCAGCAGTTCCCCGGGACAGCTCCCCTCTGGGGCCAACGTCCTGACTTTC

j_call: TRBJ2-1
cdr3_length: 17
v_call: TRBV27
d_call: .
clone_size: .
cdr3_aa: CADSPRRLYFTYNEQFF
cdr3_nt: TGTGCCGACAGTCCCCGACGACTCTACTTCACCTACAATGAGCAGTTCTTC

j_call: TRBJ1-2
cdr3_length: 13
v_call: TRBV7-9
d_call: .
clone_size: .
cdr3_aa: CASSLVEGWGYTF
cdr3_nt: TGTGCCAGCAGCTTAGTGGAGGGGTGGGGCTACACCTTC

j_call: TRBJ2-2
cdr3_length: 14
v_call: TRBV19
d_call: TRBD1
clone_size: few
cdr3_aa: CASSIRQGAGELFF
cdr3_nt: TGTGCCAGTAGTATCCGACAGGGGGCCGGGGAGCTGTTTTTT

j_call: TRBJ2-1
cdr3_length: 15
v_call: TRBV7-9
d_call: .
clone_size: .
cdr3_aa: CASSRPGDWSNEQFF
cdr3_nt: TGTGCCAGCAGCCGACCAGGGGATTGGAGCAATGAGCAGTTCTTC

j_call: TRBJ1-5
cdr3_length: 13
v_call: TRBV18
d_call: .
clone_size: .
cdr3_aa: CASSPSFDQPQHF
cdr3_nt: TGTGCCAGCTCACCTTCCTTTGATCAGCCCCAGCATTTT

j_call: TRBJ2-3
cdr3_length: 14
v_call: TRBV6-1
d_call: TRBD1
clone_size: .
cdr3_aa: CASSGAGGADTQYF
cdr3_nt: TGTGCCAGCAGTGGTGCAGGGGGCGCGGATACGCAGTATTTT

j_call: TRBJ2-1
cdr3_length: 16
v_call: TRBV6-5
d_call: TRBD2
clone_size: .
cdr3_aa: CASSYRVSGGINEQFF
cdr3_nt: TGTGCCAGCAGTTACCGTGTTAGCGGGGGAATCAATGAGCAGTTCTTC

j_call: TRBJ2-3
cdr3_length: 17
v_call: TRBV12-5
d_call: .
clone_size: .
cdr3_aa: CASGLVIARDPTDTQYF
cdr3_nt: TGTGCTAGTGGTTTGGTAATTGCTAGGGACCCAACAGATACGCAGTATTTT

j_call: TRBJ1-2
cdr3_length: 16
v_call: TRBV14
d_call: .
clone_size: .
cdr3_aa: CASSPAGAGGTYGYTF
cdr3_nt: TGTGCCAGCAGCCCCGCTGGGGCAGGCGGGACTTATGGCTACACCTTC

j_call: TRBJ2-2
cdr3_length: 16
v_call: TRBV7-2
d_call: TRBD2
clone_size: .
cdr3_aa: CASSLWGLAGTGELFF
cdr3_nt: TGTGCCAGCAGCTTATGGGGACTAGCGGGGACCGGGGAGCTGTTTTTT

j_call: TRBJ2-6
cdr3_length: 17
v_call: TRBV5-5
d_call: .
clone_size: .
cdr3_aa: CASSLIGGRSGANVLTF
cdr3_nt: TGTGCCAGCAGCTTGATAGGCGGTCGCTCTGGGGCCAACGTCCTGACTTTC

j_call: TRBJ1-2
cdr3_length: 17
v_call: TRBV5-1
d_call: .
clone_size: .
cdr3_aa: CASSLTGAPVPYGGYTF
cdr3_nt: TGCGCCAGCAGCTTGACAGGCGCCCCCGTGCCCTATGGCGGCTACACCTTC

j_call: TRBJ1-1
cdr3_length: 13
v_call: TRBV7-2
d_call: TRBD1
clone_size: .
cdr3_aa: CASSLVQGANAFF
cdr3_nt: TGTGCCAGCAGCTTAGTCCAGGGGGCGAATGCTTTCTTT

j_call: TRBJ2-5
cdr3_length: 14
v_call: TRBV7-9
d_call: TRBD1
clone_size: few
cdr3_aa: CASSYGTGGGTQYF
cdr3_nt: TGTGCCAGCAGCTACGGGACAGGCGGTGGGACCCAGTACTTC

j_call: TRBJ2-5
cdr3_length: 15
v_call: TRBV6-5
d_call: TRBD1
clone_size: .
cdr3_aa: CASSIGQGRQETQYF
cdr3_nt: TGTGCCAGCAGTATCGGACAGGGGAGGCAAGAGACCCAGTACTTC

j_call: TRBJ2-1
cdr3_length: 15
v_call: TRBV5-1
d_call: TRBD2
clone_size: .
cdr3_aa: CASSLVSGGADEQFF
cdr3_nt: TGCGCCAGCAGCTTGGTATCGGGAGGGGCCGATGAGCAGTTCTTC

j_call: TRBJ2-3
cdr3_length: 18
v_call: TRBV7-8
d_call: TRBD2
clone_size: .
cdr3_aa: CASSLAIGLDISTDTQYF
cdr3_nt: TGTGCCAGCAGCTTAGCGATCGGACTAGATATTAGCACAGATACGCAGTATTTT

j_call: TRBJ2-5
cdr3_length: 14
v_call: TRBV11-1
d_call: TRBD1
clone_size: once
cdr3_aa: CASSPGQGGETQYF
cdr3_nt: TGTGCCAGCAGCCCAGGACAGGGAGGTGAGACCCAGTACTTC

j_call: TRBJ2-5
cdr3_length: 14
v_call: TRBV5-1
d_call: .
clone_size: .
cdr3_aa: CASSLAGAGETQYF
cdr3_nt: TGCGCCAGCAGCTTGGCGGGGGCCGGGGAGACCCAGTACTTC

j_call: TRBJ2-2
cdr3_length: 15
v_call: TRBV28
d_call: .
clone_size: .
cdr3_aa: CAAYPGTRVAGELFF
cdr3_nt: TGTGCCGCATACCCCGGGACCCGCGTAGCCGGGGAGCTGTTTTTT

j_call: TRBJ1-6
cdr3_length: 15
v_call: TRBV25-1
d_call: TRBD1
clone_size: .
cdr3_aa: CASSEGGQNNSPLHF
cdr3_nt: TGTGCCAGCAGTGAAGGGGGACAGAATAATTCACCCCTCCACTTT

j_call: TRBJ2-7
cdr3_length: 15
v_call: TRBV6-1
d_call: .
clone_size: .
cdr3_aa: CASMIPRLAWDEQYF
cdr3_nt: TGTGCCAGCATGATCCCAAGGCTGGCCTGGGATGAGCAGTACTTC

j_call: TRBJ1-3
cdr3_length: 16
v_call: TRBV18
d_call: .
clone_size: .
cdr3_aa: CASSPQGVHSGNTIYF
cdr3_nt: TGTGCCAGCTCACCACAGGGGGTACACTCTGGAAACACCATATATTTT

j_call: TRBJ2-1
cdr3_length: 16
v_call: TRBV7-3
d_call: TRBD2
clone_size: .
cdr3_aa: CASSLNPGLAGTEQFF
cdr3_nt: TGTGCCAGCAGCTTAAATCCCGGGCTAGCGGGAACCGAGCAGTTCTTC

j_call: TRBJ2-5
cdr3_length: 13
v_call: TRBV10-3
d_call: .
clone_size: .
cdr3_aa: CAISESGAETQYF
cdr3_nt: TGTGCCATCAGTGAGTCCGGAGCAGAGACCCAGTACTTC

j_call: TRBJ1-6
cdr3_length: 15
v_call: TRBV28
d_call: .
clone_size: .
cdr3_aa: CASSLRGAYNSPLHF
cdr3_nt: TGTGCCAGCAGTTTGAGGGGCGCCTATAATTCACCCCTCCACTTT

j_call: TRBJ2-1
cdr3_length: 15
v_call: TRBV19
d_call: .
clone_size: once
cdr3_aa: CASSIMGQGHDEQFF
cdr3_nt: TGTGCCAGTAGTATAATGGGCCAGGGGCACGATGAGCAGTTCTTC

j_call: TRBJ2-2
cdr3_length: 15
v_call: TRBV28
d_call: TRBD1
clone_size: .
cdr3_aa: CASSLRGPGTGELFF
cdr3_nt: TGTGCCAGCAGTTTAAGGGGGCCAGGCACCGGGGAGCTGTTTTTT

j_call: TRBJ2-7
cdr3_length: 15
v_call: TRBV19
d_call: TRBD1
clone_size: .
cdr3_aa: CASSTTDRGGYEQYF
cdr3_nt: TGTGCCAGTAGTACCACAGACAGGGGTGGATACGAGCAGTACTTC

j_call: TRBJ1-1
cdr3_length: 13
v_call: TRBV5-1
d_call: .
clone_size: .
cdr3_aa: CASSLAWNTEAFF
cdr3_nt: TGCGCCAGCAGCCTCGCATGGAACACTGAAGCTTTCTTT

j_call: TRBJ1-1
cdr3_length: 13
v_call: TRBV6-5
d_call: .
clone_size: .
cdr3_aa: CASNTGIFTEAFF
cdr3_nt: TGTGCCAGCAATACAGGGATATTCACTGAAGCTTTCTTT

j_call: TRBJ1-5
cdr3_length: 15
v_call: TRBV19
d_call: .
clone_size: .
cdr3_aa: CASSIGGEGNQPQHF
cdr3_nt: TGTGCCAGTAGTATCGGGGGCGAGGGCAATCAGCCCCAGCATTTT

j_call: TRBJ1-2
cdr3_length: 13
v_call: TRBV18
d_call: .
clone_size: once
cdr3_aa: CASSPPGSNGYTF
cdr3_nt: TGTGCCAGCTCACCACCCGGCAGCAATGGCTACACCTTC

j_call: TRBJ2-7
cdr3_length: 13
v_call: TRBV19
d_call: .
clone_size: .
cdr3_aa: CASSIPGRHEQYF
cdr3_nt: TGTGCCAGTAGTATTCCGGGGAGGCACGAGCAGTACTTC

j_call: TRBJ1-1
cdr3_length: 13
v_call: TRBV7-3
d_call: .
clone_size: .
cdr3_aa: CASSSQGNTEAFF
cdr3_nt: TGTGCCAGCAGCTCGCAGGGGAACACTGAAGCTTTCTTT

j_call: TRBJ1-2
cdr3_length: 17
v_call: TRBV4-3
d_call: .
clone_size: .
cdr3_aa: CASSQEGLEGLNYGYTF
cdr3_nt: TGCGCCAGCAGCCAAGAAGGACTTGAGGGGCTGAACTATGGCTACACCTTC

j_call: TRBJ2-3
cdr3_length: 17
v_call: TRBV19
d_call: TRBD2
clone_size: .
cdr3_aa: CASSRGGLAGSTDTQYF
cdr3_nt: TGTGCCAGTAGTAGAGGAGGACTAGCGGGGAGCACAGATACGCAGTATTTT

j_call: TRBJ2-3
cdr3_length: 17
v_call: TRBV5-6
d_call: TRBD2
clone_size: .
cdr3_aa: CASSSGGFSLSTDTQYF
cdr3_nt: TGTGCCAGCAGCTCGGGGGGTTTCTCCTTGAGCACAGATACGCAGTATTTT

j_call: TRBJ1-1
cdr3_length: 13
v_call: TRBV7-3
d_call: .
clone_size: .
cdr3_aa: CASSIRGRAEAFF
cdr3_nt: TGTGCCAGCAGCATCAGGGGACGGGCTGAAGCTTTCTTT

j_call: TRBJ2-2
cdr3_length: 14
v_call: TRBV5-1
d_call: TRBD2
clone_size: few
cdr3_aa: CASTTEGGTGELFF
cdr3_nt: TGCGCCAGCACCACCGAGGGAGGGACCGGGGAGCTGTTTTTT

j_call: TRBJ1-4
cdr3_length: 15
v_call: TRBV7-9
d_call: TRBD1
clone_size: .
cdr3_aa: CASSPQGQLNEKLFF
cdr3_nt: TGTGCCAGCAGCCCCCAGGGACAGTTGAATGAAAAACTGTTTTTT

j_call: TRBJ1-1
cdr3_length: 13
v_call: TRBV19
d_call: .
clone_size: .
cdr3_aa: CASSMNANTEAFF
cdr3_nt: TGTGCCAGTAGTATGAACGCAAACACTGAAGCTTTCTTT

j_call: TRBJ1-1
cdr3_length: 13
v_call: TRBV10-3
d_call: .
clone_size: .
cdr3_aa: CAISERGLAEAFF
cdr3_nt: TGTGCCATCAGTGAAAGGGGGTTGGCTGAAGCTTTCTTT

j_call: TRBJ2-7
cdr3_length: 14
v_call: TRBV18
d_call: TRBD1
clone_size: .
cdr3_aa: CASSPGQGPQEQYF
cdr3_nt: TGTGCCAGCTCACCGGGACAGGGGCCCCAGGAGCAGTACTTC

j_call: TRBJ2-3
cdr3_length: 11
v_call: TRBV20-1
d_call: .
clone_size: .
cdr3_aa: CSAEDQRAQYF
cdr3_nt: TGCAGTGCTGAGGACCAAAGGGCGCAGTATTTT

j_call: TRBJ1-1
cdr3_length: 16
v_call: TRBV4-1
d_call: .
clone_size: .
cdr3_aa: CASSQDWSGVNTEAFF
cdr3_nt: TGCGCCAGCAGCCAAGATTGGTCGGGGGTGAACACTGAAGCTTTCTTT

j_call: TRBJ2-1
cdr3_length: 16
v_call: TRBV27
d_call: TRBD2
clone_size: .
cdr3_aa: CASSSGLAGTYNEQFF
cdr3_nt: TGTGCCAGCAGTTCGGGACTAGCGGGGACCTACAATGAGCAGTTCTTC

j_call: TRBJ1-5
cdr3_length: 15
v_call: TRBV6-5
d_call: TRBD1
clone_size: .
cdr3_aa: CASSYSGTALQPQHF
cdr3_nt: TGTGCCAGCAGTTACTCCGGGACAGCGTTACAGCCCCAGCATTTT

j_call: TRBJ2-1
cdr3_length: 16
v_call: TRBV4-2
d_call: .
clone_size: .
cdr3_aa: CASSQHYLDPYNEQFF
cdr3_nt: TGTGCCAGCAGCCAACATTACCTGGACCCTTACAATGAGCAGTTCTTC

j_call: TRBJ2-2
cdr3_length: 15
v_call: TRBV2
d_call: .
clone_size: .
cdr3_aa: CASKGLGAHTGELFF
cdr3_nt: TGTGCCAGCAAAGGTTTGGGGGCTCACACCGGGGAGCTGTTTTTT

j_call: TRBJ2-3
cdr3_length: 15
v_call: TRBV2
d_call: .
clone_size: .
cdr3_aa: CASSELGWRTDTQYF
cdr3_nt: TGTGCCAGCAGTGAATTGGGGTGGCGCACAGATACGCAGTATTTT